This T cell receptor (beta chain) appears in the sequencing data of a study of T cells in Graves' hyperthyroidism and ophthalmopathy. General study findings and limits: From stable hyperthyroidism, ophthalmopathy was set apart by a 13 V-J model.

This clonotype was observed at least ten times. As yet, its antigen is unknown. The trim removed 6 bases at V and 1 base at J, leaving 6 bases unmatched. The CDR3 totals 16 residues. CDR1 ENHRY and CDR2 SYGVKD come from the germline V gene. Amplification targeted TCR beta CDR3 regions from RNA transcripts. First-round RT-PCR with HTBI primers amplified the TCR CDR3 region. From the multiplex PCR reads, TCRdb called clonotypes with MiXCR, one entry per CDR3 protein. The data contain over 250,000 distinct CDR3 sequences, around 25% of them singletons. This receptor was obtained from a man in his forties with Graves' hyperthyroidism that later progressed to Graves' ophthalmopathy. The chain uses TRBV10-3 and TRBJ2-7; TRBD2 agrees at 13 bases. The sequencing sample was made of blood. CDR3 bases: TGTGCCATCAGCCCGACTAGCGGGAGGACGTCCTACGAGCAGTACTTC. This sequence encodes CAISPTSGRTSYEQYF.